This T cell receptor (beta chain) was identified during a study of vaccination effects on CD4 cells after COVID-19. At the level of the study: Sample donation by two convalescent patients took place 16 days and one week before vaccination.

Data came from immunoSEQ multiplex PCR; TCRdb stores just in-frame clones and leaves some out. This table has 55,000 to 90,000 clones, roughly 73% appearing once. The CDR3 has 14 residues. CDR1 and CDR2 (germline): SEHNR, FQNEAQ (reference sequence). With 4 bases removed from V and 4 bases from J, the gap between germline ends came to 14 bases. Turning to this clone: What it binds is not known.

Study-wide results and limits: Convalescents' post-vaccination spike-reactive clones were chiefly new, vaccine-induced ones.

Antigen-specific CD4+ T cells were first expanded with viral peptide pools by the ViraFEST assay and only then sequenced. After around nine days in culture, the CD4+ T cells were isolated. Their SARS-CoV-2 infection, verified by PCR, occurred between March and December 2020. Cultures of about 2 million PBMC per well contained 9 to 10 IU/ml IL-2 plus 10 ug/ml peptides. The authors exchanged half the medium for IL-2 medium on days 3 and 7. The sequencing here drew on CD4+ T cells from PBMCs cultured with HIV peptides, taken before COVID-19 vaccination. Subset specified: HIV-1 Nef peptide pool negative control/reference culture. The source is a human donor who had a prior SARS-CoV-2 infection. The chain employs TRBV7-9 and TRBJ2-7, with D possibly matching TRBD1 (7 bases). Here the CDR3 reads CASSSQGGSYEQYF. CDR3 coding DNA: TGTGCCAGCAGCTCCCAGGGGGGCAGTTACGAGCAGTACTTC.